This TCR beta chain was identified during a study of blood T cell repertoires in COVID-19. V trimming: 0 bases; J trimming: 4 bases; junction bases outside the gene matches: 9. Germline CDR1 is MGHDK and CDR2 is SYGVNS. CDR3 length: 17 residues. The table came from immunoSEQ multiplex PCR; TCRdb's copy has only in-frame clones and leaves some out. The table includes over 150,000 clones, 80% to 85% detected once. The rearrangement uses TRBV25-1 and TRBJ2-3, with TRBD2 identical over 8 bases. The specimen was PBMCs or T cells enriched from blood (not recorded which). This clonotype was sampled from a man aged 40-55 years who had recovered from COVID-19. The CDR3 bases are TGTGCCAGCAGTGAATATATTGGAGCGGGGGAGGCAGATACGCAGTATTTT. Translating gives CASSEYIGAGEADTQYF. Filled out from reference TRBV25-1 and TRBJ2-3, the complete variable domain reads EADIYQTPRYLVIGTGKKITLECSQTMGHDKMYWYQQDPGMELHLIHYSYGVNSTEKGDLSSESTVSRIRTEHFPLTLESARPSHTSQYLCASSEYIGAGEADTQYFGPGTRLTVL.